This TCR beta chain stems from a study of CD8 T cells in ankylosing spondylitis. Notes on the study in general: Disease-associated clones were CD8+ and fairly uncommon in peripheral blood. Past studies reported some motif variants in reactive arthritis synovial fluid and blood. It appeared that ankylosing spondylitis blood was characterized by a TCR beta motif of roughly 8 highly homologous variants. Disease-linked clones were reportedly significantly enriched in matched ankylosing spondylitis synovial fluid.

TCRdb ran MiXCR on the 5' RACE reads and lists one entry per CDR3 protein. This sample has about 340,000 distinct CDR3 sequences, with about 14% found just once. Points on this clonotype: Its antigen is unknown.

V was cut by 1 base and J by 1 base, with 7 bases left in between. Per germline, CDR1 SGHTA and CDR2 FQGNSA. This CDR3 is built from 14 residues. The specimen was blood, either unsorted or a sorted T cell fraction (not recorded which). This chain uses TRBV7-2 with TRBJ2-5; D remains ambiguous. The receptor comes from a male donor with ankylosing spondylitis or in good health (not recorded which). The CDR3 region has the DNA TGTGCCAGCAGCTTAGGAAACGGCCAAGAGACCCAGTACTTC. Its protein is CASSLGNGQETQYF.